This T cell receptor (beta chain) came from a study of T cell responses to AZD1222 COVID-19 vaccine. Whole-study context: Pooled in the analysis were second doses at about 4 or about 12 weeks. Study results and limitations: Spike-specific TCR breadth and depth were elevated following two AZD1222 doses. A mostly white British donor set with more females was recruited, and clonal diversity was possibly underestimated. As reported, nearly half of all spike-specific TCRs target variant regions that are unmutated.

On this clone itself: As yet, its antigen is unknown.

There are 14 residues in the CDR3. V lost 4 bases and J 0 bases, leaving 10 bases between the germline ends. Looked up from germline, CDR1 is SGHRS and CDR2 is YFSETQ. The table came from immunoSEQ multiplex PCR; TCRdb's copy has only in-frame clones and leaves some out. The sample lists 95,000 to 150,000 clones; over 75% were seen once. The chain combines TRBV5-1 with TRBJ1-1, with D uncertain. The source was peripheral blood, collected on day 0 of AZD1222 vaccination. This TCR derives from an adult in good health. The CDR3 is CASSPTTVNTEAFF. In DNA form, the CDR3 reads TGCGCCAGCAGCCCCACGACGGTGAACACTGAAGCTTTCTTT.